A single sample is the source of the 11 T cell receptor beta chains below, sequenced in a study of blood T cell repertoires in COVID-19. The method was immunoSEQ multiplex PCR; TCRdb's version includes in-frame clones alone and lacks a portion of them. Among roughly 370,000 clones, 85% to 90% were seen once, and the ten largest hold about 10%. The sample was PBMCs or T cells enriched from blood (not recorded which). The source of these receptors is a woman aged 50 to 60 who had recovered from COVID-19.

The chain couples TRBV30 to TRBJ2-1; the match to TRBD2 covers 14 bases. The J segment lost 4 bases and the V segment lost 3 bases, leaving 17 bases of the junction unmatched. This CDR3 is 20 amino acids long. Germline CDR1 is GTSNPN and CDR2 is SVGIG (reference sequence). The CDR3 loop reads CAWRSGGRGLAGANYNEQFF. CDR3 bases: TGTGCCTGGAGGTCAGGTGGTAGGGGACTAGCGGGGGCCAATTACAATGAGCAGTTCTTC.

The V and J genes are TRBV6-5 and TRBJ1-2; unclear D gene. Trimming pared 2 bases from V and 4 bases from J, leaving 11 bases between. The CDR3 runs 14 residues. Germline V gives CDR1 MNHEY, CDR2 SVGAGI. This chain's CDR3 is CASSYGSGIYGYTF. Written as DNA, the CDR3 is TGTGCCAGCAGTTACGGATCGGGTATCTATGGCTACACCTTC.

This chain uses TRBV5-1 with TRBJ2-1; D perhaps matches TRBD1 (5 bases). Per germline, CDR1 SGHRS and CDR2 YFSETQ. Trimming took off 7 bases at V and 4 bases at J, with 15 bases between the two ends. CDR3 length equals 14 residues. CDR3 coding DNA: TGCGCCAGCGGGGTGGCAGGGTCGTACAATGAGCAGTTCTTC. It specifies CASGVAGSYNEQFF.

V gene TRBV7-2 combines with J gene TRBJ2-2, with TRBD1 as a possible D gene (6 bases). Germline V CDR1 and CDR2: SGHTA, FQGNSA. This CDR3 region has 16 residues. The V end was cut by 1 base, the J end by 3 bases, with 12 bases between. In DNA, the CDR3 is TGTGCCAGCAGCTTAGTTCTGGGGGCTTACACCGGGGAGCTGTTTTTT. Its protein product is CASSLVLGAYTGELFF.

The sample holds a few counts of this clone. The chain couples TRBV28 to TRBJ1-6; D is unclear. The CDR3 length is 17 residues. The germline gives CDR1 MDHEN, CDR2 SYDVKM. The V and J ends lost 6 bases and 9 bases respectively, with 24 bases between them. The CDR3 loop reads CASSNTPGAGPGSPLHF. The CDR3 DNA reads as TGTGCCAGCAGCAACACACCGGGAGCCGGACCGGGTTCACCCCTCCACTTT.

The gene calls are TRBV25-1 and TRBJ1-1, with D perhaps TRBD1 (6 bases). The CDR3 has 14 residues. Germline V gives CDR1 MGHDK, CDR2 SYGVNS. The germline V and J ends were trimmed by 10 bases and 4 bases, with 19 bases remaining between them. The CDR3 is CATRATGSGTEAFF. The CDR3 nucleotides read TGTGCCACCCGGGCAACAGGGTCGGGCACTGAAGCTTTCTTT.

This chain's CDR3 is CASSSEVNQPQHF. The CDR3 region has the DNA TGTGCCAGCAGCTCAGAAGTCAATCAGCCCCAGCATTTT. The chain is built from TRBV6-4 and TRBJ1-5, with unresolved D. Germline CDR1 and CDR2: MRHNA and SNTAGT. The CDR3 consists of 13 residues. The ends were cut back, 6 bases at V and 3 bases at J, with 9 bases in the middle.

V usage is TRBV25-1 and J usage is TRBJ1-3; D is possibly TRBD1 (5 bases). This CDR3 contains 18 residues. The ends were cut back, 0 bases at V and 0 bases at J, with 15 bases in the middle. Germline CDR1 reads MGHDK; CDR2 reads SYGVNS. The CDR3 region is CASSEYLGRDSSGNTIYF. In nucleotides, the CDR3 is TGTGCCAGCAGTGAATATCTTGGCAGGGACTCCTCTGGAAACACCATATATTTT.

This rearrangement joins TRBV5-1 to TRBJ1-2; D is ambiguous. The CDR3 spans 16 residues. Germline assignment: CDR1 SGHRS and CDR2 YFSETQ. The V end lost 4 bases, the J end lost 3 bases, and 19 bases lay between the germline ends. The CDR3 region is CASSRTDKAADYGYTF. The CDR3 nucleotides read TGCGCCAGCAGCAGAACGGATAAGGCTGCGGACTATGGCTACACCTTC.

The chain combines TRBV27 with TRBJ2-2; D uncertain. The CDR3 is 12 amino acids. Germline CDR1 MNHEY, CDR2 SMNVEV (reference sequence). Trimming stripped 5 bases from V and 3 bases from J, with 4 bases between. DNA for the CDR3: TGTGCCAGCAGTCCCTACACCGGGGAGCTGTTTTTT. This translates into CASSPYTGELFF.

This sequence joins TRBV27 and TRBJ1-2; a weak D match, TRBD1 (5 bases). V was shortened by 5 bases and J by 1 base, with 20 bases between the two germline ends. The CDR3 runs to 17 residues. The germline V gene has CDR1 MNHEY and CDR2 SMNVEV (reference sequence). The CDR3, as DNA: TGTGCCAGCAGTCCCCTCGGGCAGGGCCTGATTAACTATGGCTACACCTTC. Translating gives CASSPLGQGLINYGYTF.